Below are 23 T cell receptor beta chains sequenced from a single sample in a study of control samples from healthy donors and cancer patients. Clones were sequenced by immunoSEQ multiplex PCR, and TCRdb holds only the in-frame ones, with some missing. The table lists 85,000 to 90,000 clones, 85% to 90% of them singletons. The sequenced sample consisted of PBMCs. These receptors were obtained from a woman aged 45-65 years with colorectal cancer.

The chain combines TRBV19 with TRBJ1-2; no clear D. The CDR3 is 14 residues long. V lost 5 bases to trimming and J lost 5 bases, with 15 bases between them. Looked up from germline, CDR1 is LNHDA and CDR2 is SQIVND (reference sequence). CDR3 amino acids: CASSRASPLYGYTF. DNA for the CDR3: TGTGCCAGTAGTCGGGCCTCCCCACTATATGGCTACACCTTC.

The chain combines TRBV5-5 with TRBJ2-4, with TRBD1 matching over 7 bases. The germline CDR1 and CDR2 sequences are SGHKS and YYEKEE (reference sequence). The ends lost 4 bases at V and 5 bases at J; junction bases unmatched: 6. The CDR3 length is 14 residues. DNA of the CDR3: TGTGCCAGCAGCCTGACAGGGAGCGAAAACATTCAGTACTTC. This codes for CASSLTGSENIQYF. The variable domain in full, with the rest retrieved from reference TRBV5-5 and TRBJ2-4, is DAGVTQSPTHLIKTRGQQVTLRCSPISGHKSVSWYQQVLGQGPQFIFQYYEKEERGRGNFPDRFSARQFPNYSSELNVNALLLGDSALYLCASSLTGSENIQYFGAGTRLSVL.

The chain uses TRBV7-2 and TRBJ2-2, with TRBD1 as a possible D gene (5 bases). Per germline, CDR1 SGHTA and CDR2 FQGNSA. V dropped 0 bases and J dropped 4 bases, with 12 bases sitting between them. The CDR3 contains 16 residues. The CDR3, as DNA: TGTGCCAGCAGCTTAGCGGTTGGGGCGAGCACCGGGGAGCTGTTTTTT. Its protein product is CASSLAVGASTGELFF.

V usage is TRBV15 and J usage is TRBJ1-6; D is undetermined. V gave up 1 base and J gave up 0 bases, with 7 bases separating them. This CDR3 is 16 amino acids long. Germline CDR1 LNHNV, CDR2 YYDKDF (reference sequence). The CDR3 coding sequence is TGTGCCACCAGCAGAGCGACGAGCTCCTATAATTCACCCCTCCACTTT. Amino acids: CATSRATSSYNSPLHF.

CDR3 in amino acids: CASSFRGKSSYNEQFF. The CDR3 DNA is TGCGCCAGCAGCTTTCGAGGGAAGAGCTCCTACAATGAGCAGTTCTTC. This chain uses TRBV5-1 with TRBJ2-1; perhaps TRBD2 as D (5 bases). V was cut by 2 bases and J by 0 bases, with 12 bases left in between. CDR1 is SGHRS and CDR2 is YFSETQ in the germline V gene. This CDR3 spans 16 amino acids.

The chain carries TRBV6-5 and TRBJ1-6; 10 bases are shared with TRBD1. The CDR3 loop spans 14 amino acids. With V trimmed by 5 bases and J by 9 bases, 4 bases remained unmatched. CDR1 is MNHEY and CDR2 is SVGAGI in the germline V gene. The CDR3 DNA is TGTGCCAGCAGTCTCGGGACAGGGGTTTCACCCCTCCACTTT. Residues: CASSLGTGVSPLHF.

This chain links TRBV29-1 with TRBJ2-3; 8 positions match TRBD2. This CDR3 is 14 amino acids long. V was pared by 7 bases and J by 3 bases, with 9 bases of the junction left unmatched. From germline, CDR1 is SQVTM and CDR2 ANQGSEA. CDR3 sequence: CSGGPRLATDTQYF. CDR3 nucleotides: TGCAGCGGGGGCCCGAGACTAGCGACAGATACGCAGTATTTT.

This chain joins TRBV7-2 and TRBJ1-3; unclear D gene. V dropped 2 bases and J dropped 5 bases, with 1 base sitting between them. The germline V gene encodes CDR1 SGHTA and CDR2 FQGNSA. This CDR3 is built from 11 residues. The CDR3 loop reads CASSLRNTIYF. As DNA, the CDR3 is TGTGCCAGCAGCTTACGAAACACCATATATTTT.

The chain has TRBV12-5 and TRBJ1-4; 8 nucleotides match TRBD1. V lost 0 bases to trimming and J lost 6 bases; unmatched junction nucleotides: 6. Germline-derived CDR1 and CDR2 are LGHNT and FRNRAP. The CDR3 length is 16 residues. This CDR3 is CASGLVYRGRDEKLFF. The CDR3 DNA follows: TGTGCTAGTGGTTTGGTATACAGGGGGAGAGATGAAAAACTGTTTTTT.

The rearrangement uses TRBV7-2 and TRBJ1-2; 7 nucleotides line up with TRBD1. Germline loops: CDR1 SGHTA, CDR2 FQGNSA. This CDR3 region has 11 residues. V was pared by 10 bases and J by 6 bases, with 5 bases of the junction left unmatched. The CDR3 sequence is CAIDRVNGYTF. CDR3 in DNA: TGTGCCATTGACAGGGTAAATGGCTACACCTTC.

The chain recombines TRBV7-8 with TRBJ1-1; unclear D gene. V was shortened by 1 base and J by 3 bases, with 12 bases between the two germline ends. CDR3 size: 15 residues. Per the germline V gene, CDR1 is SGHVS and CDR2 is FQNEAQ. CDR3 sequence: CASSLERLDDTEAFF. For the CDR3, the DNA is TGTGCCAGCAGCTTAGAAAGGTTGGATGACACTGAAGCTTTCTTT.

This chain joins TRBV6-5 and TRBJ1-2; no firm D call. The length of the CDR3 is 13 residues. With 0 bases removed from V and 5 bases from J, the gap between germline ends came to 7 bases. CDR1 is MNHEY and CDR2 is SVGAGI in the germline V gene. Written as DNA, the CDR3 is TGTGCCAGCAGTTACTCCGGGATTTATGGCTACACCTTC. Residues: CASSYSGIYGYTF.

The rearrangement links TRBV6-1 to TRBJ2-7, with 8 bases aligning to TRBD1. The CDR3 is made up of 15 amino acids. The germline V gene has CDR1 MNHNS and CDR2 SASEGT. The J segment lost 3 bases and the V segment lost 2 bases, leaving 6 bases of the junction unmatched. As DNA, the CDR3 is TGTGCCAGCAGTGAATTCGGGACAGGTAACTACGAGCAGTACGTC. This sequence encodes CASSEFGTGNYEQYV.

This clone was counted between two and nine times. V and J are TRBV5-1 and TRBJ2-1; D remains unclear. Trimming pared 5 bases from V and 8 bases from J, leaving 17 bases between. The CDR3 runs to 14 residues. Looked up from germline, CDR1 is SGHRS and CDR2 is YFSETQ. The CDR3 DNA reads TGCGCCAGCAGTCAGACCCCGCGTGGCTATGAGCAGTTCTTC. It translates to CASSQTPRGYEQFF.

V usage is TRBV6-2 or TRBV6-3 and J usage is TRBJ1-5, with 7 bases identical to TRBD1. This CDR3 region has 14 residues. Germline V gene data show CDR1 as MNHEY and CDR2 as SVGEGT. The trim removed 5 bases at V and 7 bases at J, leaving 8 bases unmatched. CDR3: CASSPTGVRQPQHF. The CDR3 DNA sequence: TGTGCCAGCAGTCCCACAGGGGTCCGGCAGCCCCAGCATTTT.

This clone was seen just once. The chain carries TRBV12-3 or TRBV12-4 and TRBJ2-1; 8 bases are a match to TRBD1. The trim removed 6 bases at V and 9 bases at J, leaving 4 bases unmatched. This CDR3 is 12 amino acids long. CDR3 in DNA: TGTGCCAGCAGCCAGGGGGCAAGTGAGCAGTTCTTC. Protein product: CASSQGASEQFF.

The chain is built from TRBV27 and TRBJ2-6; D remains ambiguous. Germline CDR1 is MNHEY and CDR2 is SMNVEV (reference sequence). Trimming removed 10 bases from V and 0 bases from J, with 7 bases in between. The CDR3 is 13 amino acids. CDR3 DNA sequence: TGTGCCACAAGGGACTCTGGGGCCAACGTCCTGACTTTC. Protein sequence: CATRDSGANVLTF.

The genes are TRBV5-1 and TRBJ2-5; 9 bases match TRBD1. Germline lookup yields CDR1 SGHRS and CDR2 YFSETQ. The junction had 6 bases not matched to a gene; V was cut back by 1 base and J by 2 bases. The CDR3 extends over 16 amino acids. The CDR3 protein is CASSLTGTGRQETQYF. Written as DNA, the CDR3 is TGCGCCAGCAGCTTGACCGGGACAGGGCGTCAAGAGACCCAGTACTTC.

The chain is built from TRBV3-1 (or the pseudogene TRBV3-2) and TRBJ2-1; the D gene could be TRBD1 or TRBD2 (5 bases each). CDR3 length: 12 residues. CDR1 and CDR2 from the germline V gene are LGHDT and YNNKEL (reference sequence). The V gene lost 0 bases and the J gene lost 11 bases, with 8 bases spanning the gap. As DNA, the CDR3 is TGTGCCAGCAGCCAAGAACGGGGCAAGCAGTTCTTC. It specifies CASSQERGKQFF.

The J gene is TRBJ1-5, the V gene TRBV5-6, with D maybe TRBD1 (5 bases). Trimming removed 0 bases at V and 7 bases at J, with 8 bases between. The CDR3 covers 13 residues. Germline V gene sequence: CDR1 SGHDT, CDR2 YYEEEE. The CDR3: CASSLGGRQPQHF. CDR3 bases: TGTGCCAGCAGCTTGGGGGGGAGACAGCCCCAGCATTTT.

The rearrangement joins TRBV19 to TRBJ1-1; D uncertain. The germline V gene encodes CDR1 LNHDA and CDR2 SQIVND (reference sequence). Between the trimmed V and J ends, which lost 6 bases and 6 bases, there was a span of 20 bases. The length of the CDR3 is 15 residues. The CDR3 nucleotides are TGTGCCAGTAGCCACCCCCCCGGGCCGGTCGCTGAAGCTTTCTTT. It specifies CASSHPPGPVAEAFF.

This sequence joins TRBV18 and TRBJ2-5, with a possible D match to TRBD2 (5 bases). Germline V gives CDR1 KGHSH, CDR2 LQKENI. Trimming shortened V by 3 bases and J by 4 bases, and 15 bases separated the two germline ends. This CDR3 contains 15 residues. CDR3 loop: CASSPPARAGETQYF. The CDR3 DNA is TGTGCCAGCTCACCCCCCGCGCGGGCAGGAGAGACCCAGTACTTC.

The V and J genes are TRBV12-3 or TRBV12-4 and TRBJ2-3; D is unresolved. The germline V and J ends were trimmed by 1 base and 4 bases, with 3 bases remaining between them. This CDR3 comprises 12 residues. For the CDR3, the DNA is TGTGCCAGCAGTTTAGGGGCAGATACGCAGTATTTT. Its translation is CASSLGADTQYF.